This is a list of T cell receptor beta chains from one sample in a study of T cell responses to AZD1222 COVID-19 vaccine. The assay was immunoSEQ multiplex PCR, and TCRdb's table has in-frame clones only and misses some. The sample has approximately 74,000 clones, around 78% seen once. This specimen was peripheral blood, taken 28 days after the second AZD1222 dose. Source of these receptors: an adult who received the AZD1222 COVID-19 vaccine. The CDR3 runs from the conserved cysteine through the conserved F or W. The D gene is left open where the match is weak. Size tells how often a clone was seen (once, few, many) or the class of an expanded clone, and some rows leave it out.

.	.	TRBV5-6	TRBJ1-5	CASSLRQGKQPQHF	TGTGCCAGCAGCTTAAGGCAGGGAAAACAGCCCCAGCATTTT
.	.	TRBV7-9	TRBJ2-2	CASSPGPTGELFF	TGTGCCAGCAGCCCAGGACCGACCGGGGAGCTGTTTTTT
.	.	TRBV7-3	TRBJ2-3	CASSEQVASTDTQYF	TGTGCCAGCAGCGAACAGGTAGCTAGCACAGATACGCAGTATTTT
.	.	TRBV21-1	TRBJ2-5	CASSSKRAGVRQETQYF	TGTGCCAGCAGCTCCAAAAGGGCGGGAGTGAGGCAAGAGACCCAGTACTTC
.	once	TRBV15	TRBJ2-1	CATSRDWWAGGANEQFF	TGTGCCACCAGCAGAGATTGGTGGGCAGGGGGGGCCAATGAGCAGTTCTTC
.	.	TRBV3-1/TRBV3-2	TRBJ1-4	CASSQDEKLFF	TGTGCCAGCAGCCAAGATGAAAAACTGTTTTTT
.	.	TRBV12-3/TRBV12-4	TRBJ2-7	CASAIFPIDEQYF	TGTGCCAGCGCCATATTTCCGATCGACGAGCAGTACTTC
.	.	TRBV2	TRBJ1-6	CASNPLRYNSPLHF	TGTGCCAGCAACCCCTTGAGGTATAATTCACCCCTCCACTTT
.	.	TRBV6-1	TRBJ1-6	CASSDQQGSPLHF	TGTGCCAGCAGTGACCAACAGGGCTCACCCCTCCACTTT
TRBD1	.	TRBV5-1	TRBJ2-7	CASSWGQSYEQYF	TGCGCCAGCAGTTGGGGACAGTCCTACGAGCAGTACTTC
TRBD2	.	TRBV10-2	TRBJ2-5	CASRVAGGPETQYF	TGCGCCAGCAGAGTAGCGGGAGGGCCAGAGACCCAGTACTTC
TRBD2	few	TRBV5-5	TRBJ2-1	CASSLGGSSYNEQFF	TGTGCCAGCAGCTTGGGCGGGAGCTCCTACAATGAGCAGTTCTTC
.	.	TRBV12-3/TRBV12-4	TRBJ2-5	CASRGLETQYF	TGTGCCAGCAGGGGACTGGAGACCCAGTACTTC
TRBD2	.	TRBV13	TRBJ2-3	CASSSYSGGTTDTQYF	TGTGCCAGCAGCTCCTATAGCGGGGGGACCACAGATACGCAGTATTTT
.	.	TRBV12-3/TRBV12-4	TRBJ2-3	CASSLTPDTQYF	TGTGCCAGCAGTTTAACGCCAGATACGCAGTATTTT
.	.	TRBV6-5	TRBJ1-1	CASSYSTTEAFF	TGTGCCAGCAGTTACTCGACCACCGAAGCTTTCTTT
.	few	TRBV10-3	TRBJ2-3	CAISEGGVGPYF	TGTGCCATCAGTGAAGGGGGGGTGGGTCCGTATTTT
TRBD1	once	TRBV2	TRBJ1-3	CASSLEDRTSSGNTIYF	TGTGCCAGCAGTCTCGAGGACAGGACAAGCTCTGGAAACACCATATATTTT
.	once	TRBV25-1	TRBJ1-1	CASSQTRTEAFF	TGTGCCAGCAGTCAGACTCGGACGGAAGCTTTCTTT
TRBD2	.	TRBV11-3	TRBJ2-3	CASSYGLAGPTDTQYF	TGTGCCAGCAGCTACGGACTAGCGGGCCCCACAGATACGCAGTATTTT
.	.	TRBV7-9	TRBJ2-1	CASSLVLGGCFF	TGTGCCAGCAGCTTAGTCTTGGGGGGCTGCTTCTTC
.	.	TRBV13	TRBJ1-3	CASSPSGELFSNGNTIYF	TGTGCCAGCAGCCCTAGCGGGGAACTTTTCTCGAATGGAAACACCATATATTTT
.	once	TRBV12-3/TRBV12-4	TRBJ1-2	CASSSSAEGYTF	TGTGCCAGCAGTTCCTCCGCAGAGGGCTACACCTTC
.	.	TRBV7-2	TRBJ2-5	CASSLGGRNSQYF	TGTGCCAGCAGCTTAGGTGGCCGGAACTCCCAGTACTTC
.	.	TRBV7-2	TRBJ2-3	CASSLAIGDGTDTQYF	TGTGCCAGCAGCTTAGCAATCGGGGACGGCACAGATACGCAGTATTTT
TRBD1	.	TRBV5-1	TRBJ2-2	CASSPGQAHTGELFF	TGCGCCAGCAGCCCGGGACAGGCCCACACCGGGGAGCTGTTTTTT
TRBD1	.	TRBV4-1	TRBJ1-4	CASSQGQGYEKLFF	TGCGCCAGCAGCCAAGGACAGGGGTATGAAAAACTGTTTTTT
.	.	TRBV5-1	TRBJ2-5	CASSLVWGVGETQYF	TGCGCCAGCAGCTTGGTTTGGGGGGTAGGCGAGACCCAGTACTTC
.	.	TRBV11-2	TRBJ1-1	CASSYTGSGTEAFF	TGTGCCAGCAGCTATACAGGTAGCGGCACTGAAGCTTTCTTT
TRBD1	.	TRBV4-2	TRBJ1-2	CASSHVTGDRGYTF	TGTGCCAGCAGCCACGTCACAGGGGACCGTGGCTACACCTTC
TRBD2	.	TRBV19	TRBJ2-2	CASTIAGGPSGELFF	TGTGCCAGTACCATCGCGGGAGGGCCTTCCGGGGAGCTGTTTTTT
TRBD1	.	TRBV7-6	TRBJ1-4	CASSFGTAEWEKLFF	TGTGCCAGCAGCTTCGGGACAGCCGAGTGGGAAAAACTGTTTTTT
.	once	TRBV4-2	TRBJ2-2	CASSQDYQGLSGELFF	TGTGCCAGCAGCCAAGATTATCAGGGCCTATCCGGGGAGCTGTTTTTT
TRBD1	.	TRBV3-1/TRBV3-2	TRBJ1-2	CASSSRTGAYGYTF	TGTGCCAGCAGCTCGCGGACAGGGGCCTATGGCTACACCTTC
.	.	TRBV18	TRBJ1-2	CASSPQGESYGYTF	TGTGCCAGCTCACCGCAGGGAGAGAGCTATGGCTACACCTTC
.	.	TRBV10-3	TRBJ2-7	CAISESAVSHLYEQYF	TGTGCCATCAGTGAGTCCGCGGTCTCCCATCTCTACGAGCAGTACTTC
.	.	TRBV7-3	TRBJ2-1	CASSYQTGEQFF	TGTGCCAGCAGCTACCAGACCGGAGAGCAGTTCTTC
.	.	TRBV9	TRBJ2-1	CASSVDGGGSYNEQFF	TGTGCCAGCAGCGTAGATGGGGGAGGCTCCTACAATGAGCAGTTCTTC
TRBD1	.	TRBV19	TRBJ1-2	CASRRTGSRYGYTF	TGTGCCAGTAGGCGGACAGGGAGCAGGTATGGCTACACCTTC
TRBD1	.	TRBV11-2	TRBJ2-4	CASSLGWTGENIQYF	TGTGCCAGCAGCTTAGGGTGGACAGGGGAAAACATTCAGTACTTC